This T cell receptor beta chain was identified in a study of blood T cells in healthy people across ages. There are a few counts of this clonotype. Alongside a J-beta primer mix, a sample-barcoded 5' primer served in a second PCR lasting about 7 to 12 cycles. TCRdb reprocessed the 5' RACE reads via MiXCR and lists one record per CDR3 protein. The sample includes around 1,000,000 distinct CDR3 sequences, approximately 25% seen only once; the top ten take approximately 0.71%. This CDR3 is 16 amino acids long. Germline assignment: CDR1 SGHTA and CDR2 FQGNSA. V lost 4 bases and J 5 bases, leaving 20 bases between the germline ends. These records were also assigned to another study, of T cells of mothers and their children. Per that paper: All extracted RNA went into cDNA synthesis, approximately 1.5 ug per 15 ul.

The sequence was collected from a girl aged 2-9 years in good health. The gene calls are TRBV7-2 and TRBJ2-5, with D hard to call. The sequenced sample consisted of blood. CDR3 nucleotide sequence: TGTGCCAGCAGCTCCCCCGGGTGGTTCCCCGGGGAGACCCAGTACTTC. Amino acids: CASSSPGWFPGETQYF.